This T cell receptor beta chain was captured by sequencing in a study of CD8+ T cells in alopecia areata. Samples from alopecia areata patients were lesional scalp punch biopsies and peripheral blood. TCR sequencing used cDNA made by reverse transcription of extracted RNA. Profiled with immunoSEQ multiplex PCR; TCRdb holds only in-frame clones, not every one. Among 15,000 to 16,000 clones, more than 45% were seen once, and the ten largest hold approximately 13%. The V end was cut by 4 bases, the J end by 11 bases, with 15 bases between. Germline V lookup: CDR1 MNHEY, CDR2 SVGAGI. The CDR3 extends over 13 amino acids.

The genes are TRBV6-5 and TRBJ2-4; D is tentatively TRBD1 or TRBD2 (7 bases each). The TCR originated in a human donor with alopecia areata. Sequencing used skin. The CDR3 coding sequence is TGTGCCAGCAGTTTCGCGACAGGGAGGGTTCAGTACTTC. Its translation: CASSFATGRVQYF.